Below, 31 T cell receptor beta chains from the same sample are listed, as sequenced in a study of response to subunit inactivated influenza vaccine. From the RT-PCR reads, TCRdb called clonotypes with MiXCR, one entry per CDR3 protein. The sample lists 500,000 to 700,000 distinct CDR3 sequences, approximately 24% occurring once. These data also formed part of another study, on T cells expressing NK-cell markers. That work states: What made the TCR beta cDNA was 5'RACE template switching with UMIs.

Sequenced here: CD4+ T cells sorted from PBMCs, sampled about 13 days after vaccination. Receptors were obtained from a man in his fifties who received an inactivated influenza vaccine.

This clonotype appeared a few times. This rearrangement joins TRBV6-2 or TRBV6-3 to TRBJ2-1, with D possibly TRBD2 on 5 matching bases. The CDR3 is 18 residues long. V was pared by 7 bases and J by 0 bases, with 22 bases between. Germline values: CDR1 MNHEY, CDR2 SVGEGT. CDR3 sequence: CASTSARTAESSYNEQFF. In DNA form, the CDR3 reads TGTGCCAGCACCTCGGCCCGGACTGCAGAAAGCTCCTACAATGAGCAGTTCTTC.

This chain connects TRBV19 to TRBJ2-1, with TRBD2 identical over 12 bases. Germline CDR1 LNHDA, CDR2 SQIVND (reference sequence). V lost 4 bases, J lost 10 bases, and 11 bases stayed unmatched. This CDR3 region has 16 residues. In DNA, the CDR3 is TGTGCCAGTAGTACCGGACTAGCGGGACTCCTAGGGGAGCAGTTCTTC. The encoded protein is CASSTGLAGLLGEQFF.

This chain joins TRBV7-2 and TRBJ1-2, with D possibly TRBD1 on 5 matching bases. The V end lost 5 bases, the J end lost 1 base, and 8 bases lay between the germline ends. CDR3 size: 13 residues. Germline-derived CDR1 and CDR2 are SGHTA and FQGNSA. CDR3 DNA sequence: TGTGCCAGCAGCCGGACACGTAACTATGGCTACACCTTC. Its translation: CASSRTRNYGYTF. The variable domain in full, completed from reference TRBV7-2 and TRBJ1-2, reads GAGVSQSPSNKVTEKGKDVELRCDPISGHTALYWYRQSLGQGLEFLIYFQGNSAPDKSGLPSDRFSAERTGGSVSTLTIQRTQQEDSAVYLCASSRTRNYGYTFGSGTRLTVV.

This clonotype showed up just once. This sequence joins TRBV7-9 and TRBJ2-7; D may be TRBD2 (5 bases). Germline loops: CDR1 SEHNR, CDR2 FQNEAQ (reference sequence). Trimming removed 2 bases at V and 6 bases at J, with 14 bases between. This CDR3 spans 14 amino acids. The CDR3 here is CASSLWSREGEQYF. As DNA, the CDR3 is TGTGCCAGCAGCTTATGGTCCCGAGAGGGCGAGCAGTACTTC.

There are a few counts of this clonotype. The chain couples TRBV5-1 to TRBJ1-1; D uncertain. Germline V gene lookup returns CDR1 SGHRS and CDR2 YFSETQ. Between the trimmed V and J ends, which lost 4 bases and 2 bases, there was a span of 12 bases. CDR3 length: 14 residues. CDR3 residues: CASSGSTVNTEAFF. The CDR3 DNA is TGCGCCAGCAGCGGTAGTACGGTAAACACTGAAGCTTTCTTT. The full variable domain, rest sourced from reference TRBV5-1 and TRBJ1-1, is KAGVTQTPRYLIKTRGQQVTLSCSPISGHRSVSWYQQTPGQGLQFLFEYFSETQRNKGNFPGRFSGRQFSNSRSEMNVSTLELGDSALYLCASSGSTVNTEAFFGQGTRLTVV.

This chain uses TRBV20-1 with TRBJ2-3; TRBD2 might be the D (6 bases). The CDR3 has 14 amino acids. Trimming cost V 3 bases and J 5 bases, with 15 bases left between them. Germline loops: CDR1 DFQATT, CDR2 SNEGSKA (reference sequence). CDR3 DNA sequence: TGCAGTGCTAGCGTGGACTACCTCGAAGATACGCAGTATTTT. Translation gives CSASVDYLEDTQYF.

This clonotype has more than one count but fewer than ten. The rearrangement uses TRBV20-1 and TRBJ2-1, with TRBD2 identical over 8 bases. Germline assignment: CDR1 DFQATT and CDR2 SNEGSKA (reference sequence). The CDR3 extends over 14 amino acids. V shed 1 base, J shed 5 bases, and the junction held 4 bases outside the gene matches. The CDR3 region has the DNA TGCAGTGCTAGAGGCGGCGGGAGGAACAATGAGCAGTTCTTC. It translates to CSARGGGRNNEQFF.

The rearrangement joins TRBV20-1 to TRBJ1-1; D unresolved. Germline assignment: CDR1 DFQATT and CDR2 SNEGSKA (reference sequence). The CDR3 consists of 14 residues. The ends were cut back, 0 bases at V and 2 bases at J, with 10 bases in the middle. CDR3 region: CSARDRRKNTEAFF. CDR3 sequence (DNA): TGCAGTGCTAGAGATCGGCGGAAAAACACTGAAGCTTTCTTT.

This clonotype was observed a few times. J is TRBJ2-5 and V is TRBV7-8; D tentatively reads TRBD1 or TRBD2 (6 bases each). The CDR3 runs to 16 residues. Germline V lookup: CDR1 SGHVS, CDR2 FQNEAQ. Deletions cut 1 base from V and 1 base from J, with 13 bases between. CDR3 sequence: CASSLVRSGAQETQYF. The CDR3 coding sequence is TGTGCCAGCAGCTTAGTCCGTTCGGGGGCCCAAGAGACCCAGTACTTC. Together with reference TRBV7-8 and TRBJ2-5, the CDR3 gives the full variable domain: GAGVSQSPRYKVAKRGQDVALRCDPISGHVSLFWYQQALGQGPEFLTYFQNEAQLDKSGLPSDRFFAERPEGSVSTLKIQRTQQEDSAVYLCASSLVRSGAQETQYFGPGTRLLVL.

The CDR3 loop is CASSLGQDVHEQYF. CDR3 coding DNA: TGCGCCAGCAGCCTTGGACAGGACGTCCACGAGCAGTACTTC. The J gene is TRBJ2-7, the V gene TRBV5-1; 7 positions match TRBD1. This CDR3 has 14 amino acids. Germline values: CDR1 SGHRS, CDR2 YFSETQ. V dropped 4 bases and J dropped 5; count of bases not matched to a gene: 9.

This clonotype came up a few times. CDR3 in DNA: TGCAGTGCTAGAGGCCGGGACAGGGCAAAGCGTGAGACCCAGTACTTC. Translated: CSARGRDRAKRETQYF. The chain carries TRBV20-1 and TRBJ2-5; TRBD1 agrees at 9 bases. The CDR3 is made up of 16 amino acids. The V gene end was trimmed by 1 base and the J gene end by 5 bases; junction bases not matched to a gene: 11. In germline, CDR1 is DFQATT, CDR2 SNEGSKA (reference sequence).

The DNA for the CDR3 is TGTGCCAGCACCTTGGGGCTAGCGGGGAGGAATGAGCAGTTCTTC. Translation: CASTLGLAGRNEQFF. J is TRBJ2-1 and V is TRBV28; 9 nucleotides line up with TRBD2. After removal of 7 bases from V and 7 bases from J, the junction contained 11 bases not matched to a gene. CDR1 is MDHEN, CDR2 SYDVKM, per germline. CDR3 length: 15 amino acids.

This clonotype was found a few times. V usage is TRBV20-1 and J usage is TRBJ1-1; TRBD1 aligns across 9 bases. The ends lost 0 bases at V and 5 bases at J; junction bases unmatched: 10. The CDR3 has 16 amino acids. Germline V gene lookup returns CDR1 DFQATT and CDR2 SNEGSKA (reference sequence). CDR3 nucleotide sequence: TGCAGTGCTAGAGATAGCCAGACAGGGGGGAGGACTGAAGCTTTCTTT. It translates to CSARDSQTGGRTEAFF.

The chain has TRBV4-3 and TRBJ2-7; 15 bases match TRBD2. There are 15 residues in the CDR3. V lost 4 bases to trimming and J lost 5 bases; unmatched junction nucleotides: 3. The germline V gene has CDR1 LGHNA and CDR2 YSLEER. CDR3 residues: CASSLGLAGGHEQYF. CDR3 DNA: TGCGCCAGCAGCCTGGGACTAGCGGGGGGACACGAGCAGTACTTC.

This rearrangement joins TRBV6-4 to TRBJ2-7; tentative D call: TRBD1 (6 bases). Trimming stripped 2 bases from V and 7 bases from J, with 21 bases between. The CDR3 is 16 amino acids. Germline V CDR1 and CDR2: MRHNA, SNTAGT. CDR3 coding DNA: TGTGCCAGCAGTGACACATACAGGGCGCCCCGTGAGGAGCAGTACTTC. Translating it yields CASSDTYRAPREEQYF.

The chain has TRBV7-6 and TRBJ2-5, with 8 bases aligning to TRBD2. The CDR3 loop spans 15 amino acids. Germline CDR1 is SGHVS and CDR2 is FNYEAQ. The ends lost 5 bases at V and 3 bases at J; junction bases unmatched: 8. CDR3 in DNA: TGTGCCAGCAGCAGAGGCGGGGGGCAGAAAGAGACCCAGTACTTC. Protein product: CASSRGGGQKETQYF.

This clonotype was found a few times. The V call is TRBV10-3, the J call TRBJ1-6; tentatively, D is TRBD1 (5 bases). There are 14 residues in the CDR3. The V gene lost 3 bases and the J gene lost 5 bases, with 8 bases spanning the gap. CDR1 ENHRY and CDR2 SYGVKD come from the germline V gene. As DNA, the CDR3 is TGTGCCATCAGTGAAAGACAGAATAATTCACCCCTCCACTTT. Translating it yields CAISERQNNSPLHF.

As DNA, the CDR3 is TGTGCCAGCAGCACCTCCGGGATAACCTACGAGCAGTACTTC. This gives the protein CASSTSGITYEQYF. The chain combines TRBV6-2 or TRBV6-3 with TRBJ2-7, with TRBD2 as a possible D gene (5 bases). Germline V gene sequence: CDR1 MNHEY, CDR2 SVGEGT. The germline V and J ends were trimmed by 6 bases and 2 bases, with 14 bases remaining between them. CDR3 size: 14 residues.

This clonotype was counted a few times. V gene TRBV10-3 combines with J gene TRBJ2-7; no clear D. CDR3 length: 13 amino acids. Germline-derived CDR1 and CDR2 are ENHRY and SYGVKD. V lost 2 bases and J 4 bases, leaving 9 bases between the germline ends. Here the CDR3 DNA reads TGTGCCATCAGTGAGGTCAGCAATTACGAGCAGTACTTC. Its translation: CAISEVSNYEQYF.

The J gene is TRBJ2-3, the V gene TRBV7-2, with 7 bases lining up with TRBD1. Germline CDR1 reads SGHTA; CDR2 reads FQGNSA. The length of the CDR3 is 14 residues. The junction had 3 bases not matched to a gene; V was cut back by 2 bases and J by 4 bases. The CDR3 nucleotides are TGTGCCAGCAGCTTACTAGGGGGCCCAGATACGCAGTATTTT. It is translated as CASSLLGGPDTQYF.

This clonotype was recorded a few times. This rearrangement joins TRBV12-3 or TRBV12-4 to TRBJ2-3; 8 positions agree with TRBD2. The CDR3 length is 14 residues. The junction had 11 bases not matched to a gene; V was cut back by 8 bases and J by 7 bases. CDR3 DNA sequence: TGTGCCAGCGGAAAAGCGGGGGTCCTATATACGCAGTATTTT. It encodes CASGKAGVLYTQYF.

This clonotype was recorded a few times. V usage is TRBV2 and J usage is TRBJ1-5; unclear D gene. Germline-derived CDR1 and CDR2 are SNHLY and FYNNEI. The length of the CDR3 is 15 residues. Trimming pared 3 bases from V and 0 bases from J, leaving 9 bases between. The CDR3 here is CASSEASNSNQPQHF. The CDR3, as DNA: TGTGCCAGCAGTGAGGCCAGTAATAGCAATCAGCCCCAGCATTTT.

The genes are TRBV11-2 and TRBJ2-1; a weak D match, TRBD2 (6 bases). V was cut by 5 bases and J by 8 bases, with 16 bases left in between. From germline, CDR1 is SGHAT and CDR2 FQNNGV. The CDR3 sequence is 14 residues long. CDR3 sequence (DNA): TGTGCCAGCAGCCCCCGTCCGGGGGTTGATGAGCAGTTCTTC. Amino acid sequence: CASSPRPGVDEQFF.

The chain uses TRBV7-2 and TRBJ2-3; weak D call: TRBD1 (6 bases). The CDR3 loop spans 13 amino acids. Germline CDR1 reads SGHTA; CDR2 reads FQGNSA. V lost 5 bases and J lost 5, with 11 bases in between. For the CDR3, the DNA is TGTGCCAGCAGCGAGGGACACCGAGATACGCAGTATTTT. It translates to CASSEGHRDTQYF.

This clonotype has just one count. V gene TRBV5-6 combines with J gene TRBJ2-1; 13 bases align to TRBD2. V gave up 4 bases and J gave up 0 bases; unmatched junction bases: 7. The CDR3 extends over 18 amino acids. Germline values: CDR1 SGHDT, CDR2 YYEEEE. This CDR3 is CASSPPGLAGLSYNEQFF. CDR3 coding DNA: TGTGCCAGCAGCCCCCCGGGACTAGCGGGGCTCTCCTACAATGAGCAGTTCTTC.

J is TRBJ2-7 and V is TRBV4-2; TRBD2 aligns across 7 bases. The CDR3 runs 15 residues. The junction had 2 bases not matched to a gene; V was cut back by 0 bases and J by 0 bases. Germline V lookup: CDR1 LGHNA, CDR2 YNFKEQ. The CDR3 spells CASSQDTSDSYEQYF. The CDR3 DNA is TGTGCCAGCAGCCAAGACACTAGCGACTCCTACGAGCAGTACTTC.

The chain links TRBV6-2 or TRBV6-3 to TRBJ2-7; D perhaps matches TRBD2 (6 bases). The CDR3 is made up of 16 amino acids. The V gene lost 3 bases and the J gene lost 7 bases, with 22 bases spanning the gap. Per germline, CDR1 MNHEY and CDR2 SVGEGT. CDR3 sequence: CASSYSGTRRGREQYF. The CDR3 DNA is TGTGCCAGCAGTTATTCCGGGACTCGACGGGGAAGGGAGCAGTACTTC.

The chain recombines TRBV18 with TRBJ2-3; D may be TRBD2 (6 bases). Germline loops: CDR1 KGHSH, CDR2 LQKENI. Trimming removed 2 bases from V and 12 bases from J, with 15 bases in between. The CDR3 has 13 residues. The CDR3 is CASSPGFRGTQYF. In nucleotides, the CDR3 is TGTGCCAGCTCACCAGGATTCAGAGGGACTCAGTATTTT.

This clonotype was observed a handful of times. The chain recombines TRBV12-3 or TRBV12-4 with TRBJ2-2, with D uncertain. Trimming pared 6 bases from V and 6 bases from J, leaving 11 bases between. This CDR3 contains 13 residues. CDR3 nucleotides: TGTGCCAGCAGCATAAGGGCGCCCGGGGAGCTGTTTTTT. Encoded protein: CASSIRAPGELFF.

The V and J genes are TRBV14 and TRBJ1-1, with a possible D match to TRBD1 (6 bases). The ends were cut back, 4 bases at V and 5 bases at J, with 11 bases in the middle. This CDR3 is 13 amino acids long. The germline CDR1 and CDR2 sequences are SGHDN and FVKESK. CDR3 amino acids: CASSRLQGTEAFF. DNA of the CDR3: TGTGCCAGCAGCCGCTTACAGGGTACTGAAGCTTTCTTT.

This clonotype was recorded once. The CDR3 is CASSLAGLAGVGETQYF. CDR3 in DNA: TGCGCCAGCAGCTTGGCAGGACTAGCGGGAGTTGGAGAGACCCAGTACTTC. This rearrangement joins TRBV5-1 to TRBJ2-5; 13 bases are shared with TRBD2. Germline CDR1 SGHRS, CDR2 YFSETQ. The J segment lost 4 bases and the V segment lost 0 bases, leaving 6 bases of the junction unmatched. This CDR3 contains 17 residues.